This is a list of T cell receptor beta chains from one sample in a study of T cell responses to AZD1222 COVID-19 vaccine. Clones were sequenced by immunoSEQ multiplex PCR, and TCRdb holds only the in-frame ones, with some missing. The data contain fewer than 70,000 clones, around nine tenths of them seen just once; the ten biggest clones take up 4% to 5%. The material was peripheral blood, obtained on day 0 of AZD1222 vaccination. The receptors come from an adult in good health. The CDR3 runs from the conserved cysteine through the conserved F or W. Each record gives: V gene, J gene, D gene, clone size, CDR3 protein, CDR3 DNA. A D gene is named only where the DNA matches it firmly. Size tells how often a clone was seen (once, few, many) or the class of an expanded clone, and some rows leave it out.

>TRBV6-1|TRBJ1-6|NA|NA
CASSEATGQVSPLHF
TGTGCCAGCAGTGAAGCAACAGGGCAAGTGTCACCCCTCCACTTT
>TRBV5-1|TRBJ2-2|TRBD2|NA
CASSLSASGGKTGELFF
TGCGCCAGCAGCCTATCGGCTAGCGGGGGCAAGACCGGGGAGCTGTTTTTT
>TRBV6-2/TRBV6-3|TRBJ1-2|NA|NA
CASSYVAENYGYTF
TGTGCCAGCAGTTACGTGGCAGAGAACTATGGCTACACCTTC
>TRBV6-5|TRBJ1-1|NA|NA
CASRLRAAEGTEAFF
TGTGCCAGCAGACTCCGGGCAGCTGAGGGCACTGAAGCTTTCTTT
>TRBV18|TRBJ2-1|TRBD2|NA
CASSPFGTSGGYYNEQFF
TGTGCCAGCTCACCTTTTGGGACTAGCGGGGGGTATTACAATGAGCAGTTCTTC
>TRBV6-4|TRBJ1-6|TRBD1|NA
CASSVRGQGGSPLHF
TGTGCCAGCAGTGTCAGGGGGCAAGGGGGTTCACCCCTCCACTTT
>TRBV5-1|TRBJ1-1|NA|NA
CASSGGQENTEAFF
TGCGCCAGCAGCGGGGGACAAGAGAACACTGAAGCTTTCTTT
>TRBV18|TRBJ1-4|NA|NA
CASSSGRNRANEKLFF
TGTGCCAGCTCATCCGGCAGGAATCGGGCTAATGAAAAACTGTTTTTT
>TRBV3-1/TRBV3-2|TRBJ2-5|TRBD1|NA
CASRPRGTGETQYF
TGTGCCAGCCGACCAAGGGGGACAGGCGAGACCCAGTACTTC
>TRBV5-4|TRBJ2-5|NA|once
CASSLWGSETQYF
TGTGCCAGCAGCCTCTGGGGTTCGGAGACCCAGTACTTC
>TRBV15|TRBJ1-4|NA|NA
CATSPRKSADEKLFF
TGTGCCACCAGCCCCAGGAAATCCGCGGATGAAAAACTGTTTTTT
>TRBV30|TRBJ1-5|NA|NA
CAWSVGGDNQPQHF
TGTGCCTGGAGTGTAGGGGGGGACAATCAGCCCCAGCATTTT
>TRBV5-1|TRBJ1-2|NA|NA
CASSLGQQYGYTF
TGCGCCAGCAGCTTGGGGCAGCAGTATGGCTACACCTTC
>TRBV7-9|TRBJ2-5|NA|NA
CASSGETQYF
TGTGCCAGCAGCGGGGAGACCCAGTACTTC
>TRBV30|TRBJ1-1|NA|NA
CASIHRATNTEAFF
TGTGCCTCCATTCACAGGGCGACGAACACTGAAGCTTTCTTT
>TRBV9|TRBJ2-3|NA|NA
CASSVGLSTDTQYF
TGTGCCAGCAGCGTGGGGCTAAGCACAGATACGCAGTATTTT
>TRBV10-1|TRBJ2-1|TRBD2|NA
CASSERGGRNEQFF
TGCGCCAGCAGTGAGCGGGGGGGCCGGAATGAGCAGTTCTTC
>TRBV7-9|TRBJ1-4|NA|NA
CASSLAGSEKLFF
TGTGCCAGCAGCTTAGCGGGGAGCGAAAAACTGTTTTTT
>TRBV2|TRBJ1-4|TRBD1|NA
CASGDGTGNEKLFF
TGTGCCAGCGGAGACGGGACAGGGAATGAAAAACTGTTTTTT
>TRBV30|TRBJ1-1|NA|NA
CAWGQLNTEAFF
TGTGCCTGGGGACAGTTGAACACTGAAGCTTTCTTT
>TRBV7-2|TRBJ1-1|TRBD1|NA
CASSALSRGSTEAFF
TGTGCCAGCAGCGCTCTTTCCAGGGGGAGCACTGAAGCTTTCTTT
>TRBV13|TRBJ1-4|NA|NA
CASSTSRGGAANEKLFF
TGTGCCAGCAGCACCTCCCGGGGCGGGGCTGCTAATGAAAAACTGTTTTTT
>TRBV9|TRBJ1-2|NA|NA
CASSRDYGYTF
TGTGCCAGCAGTCGGGACTATGGCTACACCTTC
>TRBV7-9|TRBJ1-2|NA|NA
CASSLKEGVGYGYTF
TGTGCCAGCAGCTTAAAAGAAGGGGTGGGGTATGGCTACACCTTC
>TRBV19|TRBJ1-1|TRBD1|few
CASSNEQGSLVTEAFF
TGTGCCAGTAGTAACGAACAGGGGTCGTTGGTCACTGAAGCTTTCTTT
>TRBV9|TRBJ2-7|NA|few
CASSVGVAGTGFPEQYF
TGTGCCAGCAGCGTAGGAGTAGCGGGGACAGGGTTCCCCGAGCAGTACTTC
>TRBV19|TRBJ2-2|NA|NA
CASSIYGTTRLTGELFF
TGTGCCAGTAGTATTTACGGGACCACCCGGTTGACCGGGGAGCTGTTTTTT
>TRBV18|TRBJ1-3|TRBD1|NA
CASSPDRGAGNTIYF
TGTGCCAGCTCACCCGACAGGGGCGCTGGAAACACCATATATTTT
>TRBV14|TRBJ2-5|NA|once
CASSNRVGERETQYF
TGTGCCAGCAGCAACAGGGTCGGGGAGCGGGAGACCCAGTACTTC
>TRBV2|TRBJ1-2|TRBD1|NA
CASTAGQSNYGYTF
TGTGCCAGCACCGCGGGACAGTCCAACTATGGCTACACCTTC
>TRBV29-1|TRBJ2-7|TRBD1|NA
CSGLGQGYEQYF
TGCAGCGGCCTGGGACAGGGCTACGAGCAGTACTTC